Sequencing of this T cell receptor (beta chain) was carried out in a study of Graves' ophthalmopathy and Graves' hyperthyroidism. Study outcomes and limitations: The majority of expanded thyroid clonotypes above 0.001 frequency also occurred in blood.

Hyperthyroidism was classified as stable if no ophthalmopathy occurred within 18 months of follow-up. Physicians reached a diagnosis by relying on clinical symptoms, serum thyroxine, TRAb, thyroid ultrasound and orbital computed tomography. Trimming took 5 bases from V and 3 from J, leaving 16 bases between them. This CDR3 contains 15 residues. Germline CDR1 and CDR2: MNHEY and SMNVEV (reference sequence). This clonotype came up many times. The antigen is unknown. The study amplified TCR beta CDR3 regions using RNA transcripts. HTBI primers were employed in first-round RT-PCR, then a second-round multiplex PCR followed. TCRdb re-called the multiplex PCR reads through MiXCR, storing one row per CDR3 protein. In the table there are approximately 380,000 distinct CDR3 sequences, approximately 21% of which are singletons.

The chain carries TRBV27 and TRBJ2-5, with D hard to call. What was sequenced was peripheral blood. The TCR comes from a woman between 18 and 29 years old with stable Graves' hyperthyroidism. CDR3 amino acids: CASSPTFARKETQYF. CDR3 DNA: TGTGCCAGCAGTCCTACCTTTGCGAGGAAAGAGACCCAGTACTTC.